These T cell receptor beta chains were read from a single sample in a study of identical twins. TCRdb used MiXCR to reprocess the 5' RACE reads, holding one entry per CDR3 protein. The table lists some 630,000 distinct CDR3 sequences, under 8.5% of them singletons. These same data were also listed under a study on yellow fever vaccine responses in identical twins.

The sequencing input was PBMCs. The receptors stem from a woman aged 18-29 years in good health. The CDR3 runs from the conserved cysteine through the conserved F or W. A D gene is named only where the DNA matches it firmly. Some rows mark clone size as missing; the rest say once, few, many or name a class of expanded clone.

j_call clone_size d_call v_call cdr3_aa cdr3_nt
TRBJ2-1 . TRBD2 TRBV5-1 CASSASSGGGILEQFF TGCGCCAGCAGCGCGAGTAGCGGGGGGGGAATCTTGGAGCAGTTCTTC
TRBJ1-5 . . TRBV7-2 CASSGQGGVGNQPQHF TGTGCCAGCAGCGGGCAGGGAGGTGTAGGGAATCAGCCCCAGCATTTT
TRBJ2-7 . . TRBV3-1 CASSRTTNEQYF TGTGCCAGCAGCCGAACGACCAACGAGCAGTACTTC
TRBJ2-3 many . TRBV12-3/TRBV12-4 CASSLADRTDTQYF TGTGCCAGCAGTTTGGCGGACCGCACAGATACGCAGTATTTT
TRBJ2-7 few . TRBV5-1 CASSLEFSPTYEQYF TGCGCCAGCAGCTTGGAGTTTTCCCCAACCTACGAGCAGTACTTC
TRBJ1-5 many . TRBV12-3/TRBV12-4 CASTQGYNQPQHF TGTGCCAGCACGCAGGGCTACAATCAGCCCCAGCATTTT
TRBJ2-1 few . TRBV7-2 CASSITLADNEQFF TGTGCCAGCAGCATCACCTTAGCGGACAATGAGCAGTTCTTC
TRBJ2-1 few TRBD1 TRBV3-1 CASSQVGQGGYTSSYNEQFF TGTGCCAGCAGCCAAGTCGGACAGGGTGGCTACACAAGCTCCTACAATGAGCAGTTCTTC
TRBJ2-3 . . TRBV7-6 CASSLGLGGETDTQYF TGTGCCAGCAGCTTAGGACTCGGCGGGGAAACAGATACGCAGTATTTT
TRBJ2-4 few . TRBV3-1 CASSPTAAKNIQYF TGTGCCAGCAGCCCGACTGCCGCCAAAAACATTCAGTACTTC
TRBJ2-7 . TRBD1 TRBV3-1 CASSFPGGGYEQYF TGTGCCAGCAGCTTCCCAGGGGGCGGCTACGAGCAGTACTTC
TRBJ1-6 . . TRBV27 CASSPRGQGSAPLHF TGTGCCAGCAGTCCCCGCGGTCAGGGGTCGGCCCCCCTCCACTTT
TRBJ2-3 few TRBD2 TRBV5-1 CASSRSTLRGFADTQYF TGCGCCAGCAGCCGCAGCACCTTGCGGGGGTTCGCAGATACGCAGTATTTT
TRBJ1-1 few TRBD1 TRBV3-1 CASSQRGGQDALFF TGTGCCAGCAGCCAACGGGGGGGACAGGACGCCCTGTTCTTT
TRBJ2-5 few . TRBV12-3/TRBV12-4 CASNMGGQLSRETQYF TGTGCCAGCAACATGGGGGGACAGCTCAGTCGGGAGACCCAGTACTTC
TRBJ1-1 few . TRBV11-1 CASPPGLGTGSMNTEAFF TGTGCCAGCCCGCCCGGATTGGGCACAGGGTCCATGAACACTGAAGCTTTCTTT
TRBJ2-2 few . TRBV5-1 CASSPSPAGELFF TGCGCCAGCAGCCCGAGCCCCGCCGGGGAGCTGTTTTTT
TRBJ2-2 . . TRBV12-3/TRBV12-4 CASTRGSVTTGELFF TGTGCCAGCACAAGGGGCTCGGTTACCACCGGGGAGCTGTTTTTT
TRBJ2-5 . . TRBV3-1 CASSNRQAFETQYF TGTGCCAGCAGCAATAGACAGGCCTTTGAGACCCAGTACTTC
TRBJ2-2 . . TRBV25-1 CASRKGGNTGELFF TGTGCCAGCAGAAAGGGGGGGAACACCGGGGAGCTGTTTTTT
TRBJ2-2 many . TRBV7-7 CASSLAVGTGELFF TGTGCCAGCAGCTTAGCGGTGGGCACCGGGGAGCTGTTTTTT
TRBJ1-2 few . TRBV12-3/TRBV12-4 CASSLAGPGGANYGYTF TGTGCCAGCAGTTTAGCGGGCCCAGGTGGGGCTAACTATGGCTACACCTTC
TRBJ2-2 many TRBD2 TRBV4-2 CASSQLAGGSEAGELFF TGTGCCAGCAGCCAGTTAGCGGGGGGGAGTGAAGCCGGGGAGCTGTTTTTT
TRBJ2-3 . TRBD2 TRBV5-1 CASSRRTSGGAIDTQYF TGCGCCAGCAGCCGTAGGACTAGCGGGGGGGCCATAGATACGCAGTATTTT
TRBJ2-6 many . TRBV29-1 CSVAPGTGANVLTF TGCAGCGTAGCCCCGGGGACAGGGGCCAACGTCCTGACTTTC
TRBJ1-1 once . TRBV12-3/TRBV12-4 CASSVNTRDTEAFF TGTGCCAGCAGTGTAAATACCCGGGACACTGAAGCTTTCTTT
TRBJ1-5 many . TRBV7-2 CASSLAGYSNQPQHF TGTGCCAGCAGCTTAGCAGGATATAGCAATCAGCCCCAGCATTTT
TRBJ2-2 many TRBD1 TRBV7-9 CASTQLTGYTGELFF TGTGCCAGCACCCAATTGACAGGGTACACCGGGGAGCTGTTTTTT
TRBJ2-1 . . TRBV5-6 CASSGEGGGGYNEQFF TGTGCCAGCAGCGGCGAAGGGGGCGGGGGCTACAATGAGCAGTTCTTC
TRBJ1-2 few . TRBV29-1 CSAPGSGLYGYTF TGCAGCGCACCGGGATCTGGCCTCTATGGCTACACCTTC
TRBJ2-3 few TRBD2 TRBV6-4 CASSDSLAGGRNTDTQYF TGTGCCAGCAGTGACTCCCTAGCGGGGGGACGGAACACAGATACGCAGTATTTT
TRBJ2-7 . . TRBV9 CASSEGPNYEQYF TGTGCCAGCAGCGAGGGACCAAACTACGAGCAGTACTTC
TRBJ1-6 few . TRBV15 CATSRDRAGNSPLHF TGTGCCACCAGCAGAGATCGGGCAGGGAATTCACCCCTCCACTTT